This is a list of T cell receptor beta chains from one sample in a study of blood T cells in healthy people across ages. TCRdb used MiXCR to reprocess the 5' RACE reads, holding one entry per CDR3 protein. Found here are roughly 1.5 million distinct CDR3 sequences, roughly 43% of them singletons; the top ten hold 4%. What was sequenced was blood. The receptor source for this set is a young woman in good health. Each CDR3 is given with its conserved first and last residue. The order of the fields is V gene, clone size, J gene, D gene, CDR3 DNA, CDR3 protein. D genes are given only for firm matches. Expanded clones get a size class; other rows say once, few or many, or leave the size out.

v_gene: TRBV12-3/TRBV12-4; abundance: .; j_gene: TRBJ2-5; d_gene: TRBD1; CDR3nt: TGTGCCAGCAGTTTAGTACAGACAGGGGATAGAGAGACCCAGTACTTC; CDR3aa: CASSLVQTGDRETQYF
v_gene: TRBV6-2/TRBV6-3; abundance: .; j_gene: TRBJ2-7; d_gene: .; CDR3nt: TGTGCCAGCAGCGGACAGCGCCTCTACGAGCAGTACTTC; CDR3aa: CASSGQRLYEQYF
v_gene: TRBV10-3; abundance: .; j_gene: TRBJ1-2; d_gene: .; CDR3nt: TGTGCCATCAACCCCGGTGTCACCTATGGCTACACCTTC; CDR3aa: CAINPGVTYGYTF
v_gene: TRBV5-1; abundance: many; j_gene: TRBJ2-3; d_gene: TRBD1; CDR3nt: TGCGCCAGCAGCTTTAGTCCCGGACAGGACACAGATACGCAGTATTTT; CDR3aa: CASSFSPGQDTDTQYF
v_gene: TRBV12-3/TRBV12-4; abundance: .; j_gene: TRBJ2-5; d_gene: TRBD2; CDR3nt: TGTGCCAGCAGCGGACTAGAGCGAGAGACCCAGTACTTC; CDR3aa: CASSGLERETQYF
v_gene: TRBV15; abundance: .; j_gene: TRBJ1-1; d_gene: .; CDR3nt: TGTGCCACCAGCACCCTATTACAGGGCGGGACTGAAGCTTTCTTT; CDR3aa: CATSTLLQGGTEAFF
v_gene: TRBV15; abundance: .; j_gene: TRBJ2-7; d_gene: TRBD1; CDR3nt: TGTGCCACCAGCAGCCGGGACAGGGGGTTAGACGAGCAGTACTTC; CDR3aa: CATSSRDRGLDEQYF
v_gene: TRBV12-3/TRBV12-4; abundance: few; j_gene: TRBJ2-3; d_gene: .; CDR3nt: TGTGCCAGCAGTCCGCAACTAGGAAATACGCAGTATTTT; CDR3aa: CASSPQLGNTQYF
v_gene: TRBV20-1; abundance: .; j_gene: TRBJ1-1; d_gene: TRBD1; CDR3nt: TGCAGTGCTATCCCGCCGGGACAGGGATACACTGAAGCTTTCTTT; CDR3aa: CSAIPPGQGYTEAFF
v_gene: TRBV12-3/TRBV12-4; abundance: .; j_gene: TRBJ1-1; d_gene: .; CDR3nt: TGTGCCAGCAGTCCCCGACTGGGAAGTTTTATGAACACTGAAGCTTTCTTT; CDR3aa: CASSPRLGSFMNTEAFF
v_gene: TRBV30; abundance: .; j_gene: TRBJ1-2; d_gene: .; CDR3nt: TGTGCCTGGAGTTCGGGGGCCGGAAGCTATGGCTACACCTTC; CDR3aa: CAWSSGAGSYGYTF
v_gene: TRBV29-1; abundance: few; j_gene: TRBJ1-1; d_gene: .; CDR3nt: TGCAGCGTTGAAGATCCGACACACCTAAACACTGAAGCTTTCTTT; CDR3aa: CSVEDPTHLNTEAFF
v_gene: TRBV4-1; abundance: .; j_gene: TRBJ1-3; d_gene: .; CDR3nt: TGCGCCAGCAGCCCCCGGGGGGGTACCCCCTCTGGAAACACCATATATTTT; CDR3aa: CASSPRGGTPSGNTIYF
v_gene: TRBV7-2; abundance: .; j_gene: TRBJ2-7; d_gene: .; CDR3nt: TGTGCCAGCAGCTTAGTTACCTACAATGAGCAGTACTTC; CDR3aa: CASSLVTYNEQYF